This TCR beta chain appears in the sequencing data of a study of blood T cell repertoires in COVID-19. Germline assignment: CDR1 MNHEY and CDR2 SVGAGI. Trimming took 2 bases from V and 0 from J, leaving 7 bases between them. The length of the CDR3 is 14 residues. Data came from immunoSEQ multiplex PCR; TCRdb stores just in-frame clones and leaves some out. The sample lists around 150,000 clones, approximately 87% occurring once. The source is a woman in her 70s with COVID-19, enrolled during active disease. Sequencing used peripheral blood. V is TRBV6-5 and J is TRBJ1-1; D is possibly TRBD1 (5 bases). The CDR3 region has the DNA TGTGCCAGCAGTTACGGACAATTGAACACTGAAGCTTTCTTT. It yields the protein CASSYGQLNTEAFF.